This T cell receptor (beta chain) was captured by sequencing in a study of blood T cell repertoires in COVID-19. For the study at large: There were acute and convalescent COVID-19 samples, and they came from the United States, Italy and Spain. T cells, B-cell-depleted T cells, or PBMCs provided the cDNA or gDNA that served as material.

TCRdb's copy holds only in-frame clones and misses some; the assay was immunoSEQ multiplex PCR. This sample has around 170,000 clones, with 86% found just once. This CDR3 has 16 amino acids. V lost 0 bases, J lost 1 base, and 6 bases stayed unmatched. Germline V CDR1 and CDR2: MGHRA, YSYEKL. Material: PBMCs or T cells enriched from blood (not recorded which). This TCR was sampled from a woman between 25 and 40 years old who had recovered from COVID-19. The V gene is TRBV4-1, the J gene TRBJ2-7; 7 bases are shared with TRBD2. CDR3 amino acids: CASSQDVGRSSYEQYF. In nucleotides, the CDR3 is TGCGCCAGCAGCCAAGACGTCGGGAGGTCTTCCTACGAGCAGTACTTC.